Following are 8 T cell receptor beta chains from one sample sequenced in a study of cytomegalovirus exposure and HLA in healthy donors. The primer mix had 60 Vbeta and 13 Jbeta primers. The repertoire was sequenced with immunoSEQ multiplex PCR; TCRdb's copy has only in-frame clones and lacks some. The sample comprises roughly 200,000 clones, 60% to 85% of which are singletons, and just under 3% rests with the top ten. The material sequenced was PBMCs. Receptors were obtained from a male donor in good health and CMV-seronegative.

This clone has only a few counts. CDR3 sequence: CAWTSSYEQYF. The DNA of the CDR3 is TGTGCCTGGACGAGCTCCTACGAGCAGTACTTC. V is TRBV30 and J is TRBJ2-7; unclear D gene. Germline V gives CDR1 GTSNPN, CDR2 SVGIG (reference sequence). The CDR3 sequence is 11 residues long. V was clipped by 4 bases and J by 0 bases, with 4 bases between them.

The CDR3 loop is CAWSSDRNNEKLFF. The CDR3 DNA sequence: TGTGCCTGGAGTTCTGACAGGAATAATGAAAAACTGTTTTTT. V is TRBV30 and J is TRBJ1-4; a weak D match, TRBD1 (6 bases). Trimming took off 2 bases at V and 4 bases at J, with 11 bases between the two ends. Germline CDR1 reads GTSNPN; CDR2 reads SVGIG (reference sequence). The CDR3 consists of 14 residues.

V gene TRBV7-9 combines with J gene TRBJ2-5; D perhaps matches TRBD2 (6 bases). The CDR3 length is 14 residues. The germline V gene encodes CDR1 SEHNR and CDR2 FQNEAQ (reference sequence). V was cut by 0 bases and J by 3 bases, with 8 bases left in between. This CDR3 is CASSLARGEETQYF. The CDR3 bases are TGTGCCAGCAGCTTAGCGCGGGGAGAAGAGACCCAGTACTTC.

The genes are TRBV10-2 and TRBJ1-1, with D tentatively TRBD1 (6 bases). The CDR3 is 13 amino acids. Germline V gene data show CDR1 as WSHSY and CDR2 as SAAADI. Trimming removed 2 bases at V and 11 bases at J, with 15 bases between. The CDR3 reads CASSERGGSGAFF. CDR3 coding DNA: TGCGCCAGCAGTGAGAGGGGGGGGAGTGGGGCTTTCTTT.

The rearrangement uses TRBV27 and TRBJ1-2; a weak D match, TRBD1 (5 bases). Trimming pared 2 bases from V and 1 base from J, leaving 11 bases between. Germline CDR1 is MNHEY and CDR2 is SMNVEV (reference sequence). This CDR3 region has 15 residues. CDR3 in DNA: TGTGCCAGCAGTTTAAAAGGGACTGTTAACTATGGCTACACCTTC. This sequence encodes CASSLKGTVNYGYTF.

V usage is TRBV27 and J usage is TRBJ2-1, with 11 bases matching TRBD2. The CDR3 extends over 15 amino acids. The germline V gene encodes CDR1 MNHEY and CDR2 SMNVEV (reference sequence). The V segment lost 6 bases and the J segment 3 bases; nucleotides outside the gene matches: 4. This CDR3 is CASRVGTSGYNEQFF. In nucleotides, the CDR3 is TGTGCCAGCAGGGTCGGGACTAGCGGCTACAATGAGCAGTTCTTC.

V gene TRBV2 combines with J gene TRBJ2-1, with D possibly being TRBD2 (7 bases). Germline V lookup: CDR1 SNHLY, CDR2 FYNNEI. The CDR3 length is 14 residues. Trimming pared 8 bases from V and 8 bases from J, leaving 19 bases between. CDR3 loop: CASRRRGGGDEQFF. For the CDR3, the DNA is TGTGCCAGCCGCCGTAGAGGCGGGGGCGATGAGCAGTTCTTC.

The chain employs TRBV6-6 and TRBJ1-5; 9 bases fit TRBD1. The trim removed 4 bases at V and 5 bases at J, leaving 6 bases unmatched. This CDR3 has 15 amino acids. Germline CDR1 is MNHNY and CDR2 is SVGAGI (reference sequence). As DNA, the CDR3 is TGTGCCAGCAGTTCCCAACAGGGGGCCGATCAGCCCCAGCATTTT. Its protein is CASSSQQGADQPQHF.